Listed below are T cell receptor beta chains from one sample, sequenced in a study of T cells in Graves' hyperthyroidism and ophthalmopathy. TCRdb processed the multiplex PCR reads anew with MiXCR; each CDR3 protein has one entry. The sample consists of a few hundred thousand distinct CDR3 sequences, around 20% of them appearing once. The source material was blood. The receptor set was obtained from a woman aged 50 to 60 with Graves' hyperthyroidism. The CDR3 runs from the conserved cysteine through the conserved F or W. D genes are given only for firm matches. Part of the rows lack a size; the others show once, few, many or a class for expanded clones.

clone_size: -
v_call: TRBV19
d_call: TRBD2
j_call: TRBJ2-2
cdr3_aa: CASKTGTSGSFGELFF
cdr3_nt: TGTGCCAGTAAAACCGGGACTAGCGGGAGTTTCGGGGAGCTGTTTTTT

clone_size: many
v_call: TRBV5-1
d_call: -
j_call: TRBJ1-2
cdr3_aa: CASSLAPWGARGYTF
cdr3_nt: TGCGCCAGCAGCTTGGCTCCTTGGGGGGCGCGAGGCTACACCTTC

clone_size: -
v_call: TRBV6-5
d_call: TRBD2
j_call: TRBJ2-7
cdr3_aa: CASSSPGLAKQYF
cdr3_nt: TGTGCCAGCAGTTCCCCGGGACTAGCGAAGCAGTACTTC

clone_size: -
v_call: TRBV5-8
d_call: -
j_call: TRBJ2-1
cdr3_aa: CASSLGYNGQFF
cdr3_nt: TGTGCCAGCAGCTTGGGGTACAATGGGCAGTTCTTC

clone_size: many
v_call: TRBV3-1
d_call: -
j_call: TRBJ2-1
cdr3_aa: CASSLREGNEQFF
cdr3_nt: TGTGCCAGCAGCCTAAGAGAGGGAAATGAGCAGTTCTTC

clone_size: -
v_call: TRBV3-1
d_call: TRBD2
j_call: TRBJ2-2
cdr3_aa: CASSQGRLAGGPITGELFF
cdr3_nt: TGTGCCAGCAGCCAAGGCCGACTAGCGGGAGGGCCAATCACCGGGGAGCTGTTTTTT

clone_size: -
v_call: TRBV9
d_call: -
j_call: TRBJ1-5
cdr3_aa: CAVGASYQPQHF
cdr3_nt: TGTGCGGTCGGAGCTAGCTATCAGCCCCAGCATTTT

clone_size: many
v_call: TRBV12-3/TRBV12-4
d_call: TRBD2
j_call: TRBJ2-7
cdr3_aa: CASRGTSGSIHEQYF
cdr3_nt: TGTGCCAGCAGAGGGACTAGCGGGAGTATCCACGAGCAGTACTTC

clone_size: many
v_call: TRBV5-5
d_call: -
j_call: TRBJ2-7
cdr3_aa: CASSLEGWSSYEQYF
cdr3_nt: TGTGCCAGCAGCTTGGAAGGGTGGAGCTCCTACGAGCAGTACTTC

clone_size: few
v_call: TRBV10-2
d_call: -
j_call: TRBJ2-1
cdr3_aa: CASSDANEQFF
cdr3_nt: TGCGCCAGCAGTGATGCGAATGAGCAGTTCTTC

clone_size: -
v_call: TRBV28
d_call: -
j_call: TRBJ1-2
cdr3_aa: CASGEGYGYTF
cdr3_nt: TGTGCCAGCGGGGAAGGCTATGGCTACACCTTC

clone_size: many
v_call: TRBV13
d_call: -
j_call: TRBJ2-5
cdr3_aa: CASKTGARETQYF
cdr3_nt: TGTGCCAGCAAGACTGGCGCGCGGGAGACCCAGTACTTC

clone_size: -
v_call: TRBV20-1
d_call: -
j_call: TRBJ2-5
cdr3_aa: CSATTRPETQYF
cdr3_nt: TGCAGTGCTACCACTAGACCGGAGACCCAGTACTTC

clone_size: -
v_call: TRBV10-3
d_call: -
j_call: TRBJ1-4
cdr3_aa: CAISEAGPSNEKLFF
cdr3_nt: TGTGCCATCAGTGAGGCCGGGCCTTCAAATGAAAAACTGTTTTTT

clone_size: many
v_call: TRBV5-1
d_call: TRBD1
j_call: TRBJ2-1
cdr3_aa: CASSKGQDRYNEQFF
cdr3_nt: TGCGCCAGCAGCAAAGGCCAGGACAGGTACAATGAGCAGTTCTTC

clone_size: -
v_call: TRBV12-3/TRBV12-4
d_call: -
j_call: TRBJ2-2
cdr3_aa: CASSLGIYTGELFF
cdr3_nt: TGTGCCAGCAGTTTAGGAATATACACCGGGGAGCTGTTTTTT

clone_size: many
v_call: TRBV7-3
d_call: TRBD2
j_call: TRBJ2-2
cdr3_aa: CASSSRFFSGGHTGELFF
cdr3_nt: TGTGCCAGCAGCTCTCGCTTCTTTAGCGGGGGGCATACCGGGGAGCTGTTTTTT

clone_size: many
v_call: TRBV20-1
d_call: TRBD2
j_call: TRBJ2-4
cdr3_aa: CSASPLGLVGNIQYF
cdr3_nt: TGCAGTGCTAGCCCTCTGGGACTAGTAGGGAACATTCAGTACTTC

clone_size: many
v_call: TRBV2
d_call: TRBD2
j_call: TRBJ2-1
cdr3_aa: CASSQDGGAYNEQFF
cdr3_nt: TGTGCCAGCAGTCAAGACGGGGGGGCCTACAATGAGCAGTTCTTC

clone_size: many
v_call: TRBV7-3
d_call: TRBD1
j_call: TRBJ1-1
cdr3_aa: CASSLGQGAGTEAFF
cdr3_nt: TGTGCCAGCAGCCTCGGACAGGGGGCGGGTACTGAAGCTTTCTTT

clone_size: -
v_call: TRBV2
d_call: TRBD1
j_call: TRBJ2-2
cdr3_aa: CASSPGQGRLNTGELFF
cdr3_nt: TGTGCCAGCAGTCCTGGACAGGGAAGATTGAACACCGGGGAGCTGTTTTTT

clone_size: -
v_call: TRBV6-1
d_call: TRBD2
j_call: TRBJ2-7
cdr3_aa: CASSENGGDPSYEQYF
cdr3_nt: TGTGCCAGCAGTGAAAATGGGGGGGATCCCTCCTACGAGCAGTACTTC

clone_size: many
v_call: TRBV18
d_call: -
j_call: TRBJ1-1
cdr3_aa: CASSPITVTEAFF
cdr3_nt: TGTGCCAGCTCACCAATAACAGTCACTGAAGCTTTCTTT

clone_size: many
v_call: TRBV18
d_call: -
j_call: TRBJ1-2
cdr3_aa: CASSPLLENYGYTF
cdr3_nt: TGTGCCAGCTCACCACTTCTGGAAAACTATGGCTACACCTTC

clone_size: -
v_call: TRBV19
d_call: -
j_call: TRBJ1-1
cdr3_aa: CASSISGPNTEAFF
cdr3_nt: TGTGCCAGTAGTATTTCAGGACCCAACACTGAAGCTTTCTTT

clone_size: -
v_call: TRBV10-3
d_call: -
j_call: TRBJ2-7
cdr3_aa: CAIKGPDYEQYF
cdr3_nt: TGTGCCATCAAGGGCCCCGACTACGAGCAGTACTTC

clone_size: many
v_call: TRBV7-2
d_call: -
j_call: TRBJ1-6
cdr3_aa: CASSLALGRGSSYNSPLHF
cdr3_nt: TGTGCCAGCAGCTTAGCGTTAGGACGGGGTAGCTCCTATAATTCACCCCTCCACTTT

clone_size: -
v_call: TRBV11-2
d_call: TRBD2
j_call: TRBJ2-1
cdr3_aa: CASSPWGGLDYNEQFF
cdr3_nt: TGTGCCAGCAGCCCGTGGGGGGGACTGGACTACAATGAGCAGTTCTTC

clone_size: few
v_call: TRBV7-6
d_call: TRBD1
j_call: TRBJ2-3
cdr3_aa: CASSLGAGGFMTDTQYF
cdr3_nt: TGTGCCAGCAGCTTAGGGGCAGGGGGCTTTATGACAGATACGCAGTATTTT

clone_size: many
v_call: TRBV28
d_call: -
j_call: TRBJ1-5
cdr3_aa: CASILDTSNQPQHF
cdr3_nt: TGTGCCAGCATTCTTGACACTAGCAATCAGCCCCAGCATTTT

clone_size: few
v_call: TRBV20-1
d_call: -
j_call: TRBJ1-4
cdr3_aa: CSARGRVPEKLFF
cdr3_nt: TGCAGTGCTAGGGGCAGGGTCCCCGAAAAACTGTTTTTT

clone_size: many
v_call: TRBV20-1
d_call: -
j_call: TRBJ2-7
cdr3_aa: CSATRQVSYEQYF
cdr3_nt: TGCAGTGCTACCCGACAGGTCTCCTACGAGCAGTACTTC

clone_size: many
v_call: TRBV28
d_call: TRBD2
j_call: TRBJ2-5
cdr3_aa: CASSTSRLAGGPRETQYF
cdr3_nt: TGTGCCAGCAGTACCAGTCGGCTAGCGGGAGGGCCAAGAGAGACCCAGTACTTC

clone_size: many
v_call: TRBV3-1
d_call: TRBD2
j_call: TRBJ2-7
cdr3_aa: CASSLRGLAGGPYEQYF
cdr3_nt: TGTGCCAGCAGCCTCCGGGGACTAGCGGGAGGACCCTACGAGCAGTACTTC

clone_size: few
v_call: TRBV28
d_call: -
j_call: TRBJ1-2
cdr3_aa: CASSSPQRNYGYTF
cdr3_nt: TGTGCCAGCAGTTCCCCCCAAAGGAACTATGGCTACACCTTC

clone_size: -
v_call: TRBV9
d_call: -
j_call: TRBJ1-5
cdr3_aa: CASSQDGGQPQHF
cdr3_nt: TGTGCCAGCAGCCAAGACGGAGGACAGCCCCAGCATTTT

clone_size: few
v_call: TRBV20-1
d_call: TRBD2
j_call: TRBJ2-2
cdr3_aa: CSSKDTRGGELFF
cdr3_nt: TGCAGTTCGAAAGACACTCGGGGGGGGGAACTGTTTTTT

clone_size: many
v_call: TRBV12-3/TRBV12-4
d_call: -
j_call: TRBJ1-1
cdr3_aa: CASKTREDTEAFF
cdr3_nt: TGTGCCAGCAAGACCAGGGAGGACACTGAAGCTTTCTTT

clone_size: many
v_call: TRBV7-6
d_call: -
j_call: TRBJ2-2
cdr3_aa: CASSPQPERRGELFF
cdr3_nt: TGTGCCAGCAGCCCCCAGCCAGAGCGAAGGGGGGAGCTGTTTTTT

clone_size: many
v_call: TRBV28
d_call: TRBD1
j_call: TRBJ1-3
cdr3_aa: CASSPAEGAAGNTIYF
cdr3_nt: TGTGCCAGCAGTCCCGCGGAGGGGGCTGCTGGAAACACCATATATTTT

clone_size: many
v_call: TRBV3-1
d_call: TRBD1
j_call: TRBJ2-7
cdr3_aa: CASSQYAGTGGDEQYF
cdr3_nt: TGTGCCAGCAGCCAGTATGCCGGGACAGGGGGGGACGAGCAGTACTTC

clone_size: few
v_call: TRBV5-1
d_call: -
j_call: TRBJ2-7
cdr3_aa: CASSSHGQTYEQYF
cdr3_nt: TGCGCCAGCAGCTCCCATGGACAGACCTACGAGCAGTACTTC

clone_size: few
v_call: TRBV12-3/TRBV12-4
d_call: -
j_call: TRBJ2-2
cdr3_aa: CASSLIAAGELFF
cdr3_nt: TGTGCCAGCAGTTTAATCGCGGCCGGGGAGCTGTTTTTT

clone_size: -
v_call: TRBV7-3
d_call: -
j_call: TRBJ2-1
cdr3_aa: CASSLVNRDLAVPSNEQFF
cdr3_nt: TGTGCCAGCAGCTTAGTCAACAGGGACCTAGCGGTCCCTTCCAATGAGCAGTTCTTC

clone_size: -
v_call: TRBV7-3
d_call: TRBD2
j_call: TRBJ2-2
cdr3_aa: CASSSTPGLAGGGAGELFF
cdr3_nt: TGTGCCAGCAGCTCCACCCCCGGACTAGCGGGAGGGGGAGCCGGGGAGCTGTTTTTT

clone_size: few
v_call: TRBV6-2/TRBV6-3
d_call: -
j_call: TRBJ1-2
cdr3_aa: CASSYSVVEAYGYTF
cdr3_nt: TGTGCCAGCAGTTACTCGGTGGTCGAAGCCTATGGCTACACCTTC

clone_size: few
v_call: TRBV30
d_call: TRBD2
j_call: TRBJ2-7
cdr3_aa: CACKGGTSGDSYEQYF
cdr3_nt: TGTGCCTGTAAAGGGGGGACTAGCGGGGACTCCTACGAGCAGTACTTC

clone_size: -
v_call: TRBV9
d_call: -
j_call: TRBJ1-1
cdr3_aa: CASSVVGMNTEAFF
cdr3_nt: TGTGCCAGCAGCGTAGTTGGGATGAACACTGAAGCTTTCTTT

clone_size: -
v_call: TRBV30
d_call: -
j_call: TRBJ1-1
cdr3_aa: CAWGPGLEAFF
cdr3_nt: TGTGCCTGGGGTCCGGGCCTAGAAGCTTTCTTT

clone_size: few
v_call: TRBV28
d_call: -
j_call: TRBJ2-7
cdr3_aa: CASSQGGRTYEQYF
cdr3_nt: TGTGCCAGCAGTCAGGGAGGTCGAACTTACGAGCAGTACTTC

clone_size: -
v_call: TRBV4-2
d_call: TRBD1
j_call: TRBJ2-7
cdr3_aa: CASSYGQGSSYEQYF
cdr3_nt: TGTGCCAGCAGCTACGGACAGGGGAGCTCCTACGAGCAGTACTTC

clone_size: -
v_call: TRBV19
d_call: -
j_call: TRBJ1-4
cdr3_aa: CASTTGRIDEKLFF
cdr3_nt: TGTGCCAGTACCACAGGGCGAATCGATGAAAAACTGTTTTTT

clone_size: few
v_call: TRBV6-5
d_call: -
j_call: TRBJ1-2
cdr3_aa: CASSYPGSFGYTF
cdr3_nt: TGTGCCAGCAGTTATCCTGGATCTTTTGGCTACACCTTC

clone_size: many
v_call: TRBV5-4
d_call: -
j_call: TRBJ2-5
cdr3_aa: CASSLALEETQYF
cdr3_nt: TGTGCCAGCAGCTTGGCGCTAGAAGAGACCCAGTACTTC

clone_size: few
v_call: TRBV2
d_call: -
j_call: TRBJ2-3
cdr3_aa: CASSITSRVTDTQYF
cdr3_nt: TGTGCCAGCAGCATTACTAGTAGGGTCACAGATACGCAGTATTTT

clone_size: few
v_call: TRBV28
d_call: -
j_call: TRBJ1-6
cdr3_aa: CASNTGGTPLHF
cdr3_nt: TGTGCCAGCAATACAGGAGGTACACCCCTCCACTTT

clone_size: -
v_call: TRBV9
d_call: -
j_call: TRBJ1-4
cdr3_aa: CASSPGGRYDEKLFF
cdr3_nt: TGTGCCAGCAGCCCAGGAGGGAGGTATGATGAAAAACTGTTTTTT